These T cell receptor beta chains were read from a single sample in a study of blood T cell repertoires in COVID-19. Here immunoSEQ multiplex PCR was the method, and the copy in TCRdb shows in-frame clones only, minus some. The sample holds about 250,000 clones, 85% to 95% seen once. Sample: peripheral blood. These receptors originate from a man aged 25-45 years with COVID-19, enrolled during active disease. The CDR3 runs from the conserved cysteine through the conserved F or W. A D gene is named only where the DNA matches it firmly. Size values are once, few and many counts, or a class for expanded clones, and some rows have none.

abundance	v_gene	j_gene	d_gene	CDR3nt	CDR3aa
-	TRBV2	TRBJ1-1	TRBD1	TGTGCCAGCAGTGGACAGGGGGCGTTGAACACTGAAGCTTTCTTT	CASSGQGALNTEAFF
-	TRBV12-3/TRBV12-4	TRBJ1-1	TRBD1	TGTGCCAGCAGTAGACAGGGTGAAGCTTTCTTT	CASSRQGEAFF
-	TRBV6-5	TRBJ2-3	-	TGTGCCGGAACCGCTAGCGTGGGATCAGGAGATACGCAGTATTTT	CAGTASVGSGDTQYF
-	TRBV30	TRBJ1-2	-	TGTGCCTGGGACCACGGGGTTGTAGATGGCTACACCTTC	CAWDHGVVDGYTF
-	TRBV5-1	TRBJ2-2	TRBD1	TGCGCCAGCAGCTTTGCCGACAGGGGTGGCCCCGGGGAGCTGTTTTTT	CASSFADRGGPGELFF
-	TRBV9	TRBJ1-5	-	TGTGCCAGCAGCGTAGGACATAGCAATCAGCCCCAGCATTTT	CASSVGHSNQPQHF
-	TRBV12-3/TRBV12-4	TRBJ2-3	-	TGTGCCAGCAGTTTAGGGACATCAGATACGCAGTATTTT	CASSLGTSDTQYF
-	TRBV9	TRBJ1-1	-	TGTGCCAGCAGCGTATGGGCAGGGGATACTGAAGCTTTCTTT	CASSVWAGDTEAFF
-	TRBV5-4	TRBJ2-5	-	TGTGCCAGCAGCGACGGCGGGAAGACCCAGTACTTC	CASSDGGKTQYF
-	TRBV11-2	TRBJ1-6	TRBD1	TGTGCCAGCAGCTTAGAGACAGGGGGAAATTCACCCCTCCACTTT	CASSLETGGNSPLHF
-	TRBV6-5	TRBJ2-1	-	TGTGCCAGCAGTTACTTGACAGGGAGGAATGAGCAGTTCTTC	CASSYLTGRNEQFF
-	TRBV5-4	TRBJ2-5	TRBD1	TGTGCCAGCAGCAGGGGACAGGGGGAAGCACTAGAGACCCAGTACTTC	CASSRGQGEALETQYF
-	TRBV9	TRBJ2-5	TRBD2	TGTGCCAGCAGCGTAGTAGCGGGGGGGCCGTTGGAGACCCAGTACTTC	CASSVVAGGPLETQYF
-	TRBV20-1	TRBJ1-2	TRBD1	TGCAGTGTTGGGGACAGGGGTGGCTACACCTTC	CSVGDRGGYTF
-	TRBV19	TRBJ1-5	-	TGTGCCAGTAGTGAGGCCGGGTACAGGGCATATCGGTTCAATCAGCCCCAGCATTTT	CASSEAGYRAYRFNQPQHF
once	TRBV3-1/TRBV3-2	TRBJ2-2	-	TGTGCCAGCAGCCAGAACTTACCTACCGGGGAGCTGTTTTTT	CASSQNLPTGELFF
-	TRBV9	TRBJ1-1	TRBD1	TGTGCCAGCAGCGTAAACCGGGACAGGGGCGACACTGAAGCTTTCTTT	CASSVNRDRGDTEAFF
-	TRBV15	TRBJ1-6	TRBD1	TGTGCCACCAGCGGAAACCCAGGGGGCGGGTCACCCCTCCACTTT	CATSGNPGGGSPLHF
-	TRBV3-1/TRBV3-2	TRBJ1-2	-	TGTGCCAGCAGCCAATCCCCCGTGGCAGGAGGAGGCTACACCTTC	CASSQSPVAGGGYTF
-	TRBV18	TRBJ1-1	-	TGTGCCAGCTCACCACCCTCACGGGAAGCTTTCTTT	CASSPPSREAFF
-	TRBV5-1	TRBJ2-5	-	TGCGCCAGCAGCCACCACAGAGAAGAGACCCAGTACTTC	CASSHHREETQYF
-	TRBV5-1	TRBJ2-5	-	TGCGCCAGCAGCTGGGGGGTAGATTTACAAGAGACCCAGTACTTC	CASSWGVDLQETQYF
-	TRBV5-5	TRBJ2-4	-	TGTGCCAGCAGCTTGTATATAGCCAAAAACATTCAGTACTTC	CASSLYIAKNIQYF
-	TRBV6-5	TRBJ2-7	-	TGTGCCAGCAGTTACTCTTGGCCTTCCTACGAGCAGTACTTC	CASSYSWPSYEQYF
-	TRBV5-1	TRBJ2-4	-	TGCGCCAGCAGCACCCCCGAGGGCGACATTCAGTACTTC	CASSTPEGDIQYF
-	TRBV7-2	TRBJ2-1	TRBD2	TGTGCCAGCAGCGAACGGGTCGGGGGGTCACTTAGCTCCTACAATGAGCAGTTCTTC	CASSERVGGSLSSYNEQFF
-	TRBV7-9	TRBJ2-3	TRBD2	TGTGCCAGCAGCGTCACTAGCGGGGGGGCGACTGCAGATACGCAGTATTTT	CASSVTSGGATADTQYF
-	TRBV3-1/TRBV3-2	TRBJ1-1	-	TGTGCCAGCAGCCAAGTGGGGGGACGGTCTGAAGCTTTCTTT	CASSQVGGRSEAFF
-	TRBV10-1	TRBJ2-3	TRBD1	TGCGCCAGCAGTGATGAGACAGGGTTTATAGATACGCAGTATTTT	CASSDETGFIDTQYF
-	TRBV14	TRBJ1-4	TRBD1	TGTGCCAGCAGCCAAGCTTCTCTGCCCGGGACAGGTGCAACTAATGAAAAACTGTTTTTT	CASSQASLPGTGATNEKLFF
-	TRBV3-1/TRBV3-2	TRBJ2-2	-	TGTGCCAGCAGCCTCCTGAACACCGGGGAGCTGTTTTTT	CASSLLNTGELFF
-	TRBV6-7	TRBJ1-5	-	TGTGCCAGCAGTTACTCGCCCACTGAAAATAGCAATCAGCCCCAGCATTTT	CASSYSPTENSNQPQHF
-	TRBV10-3	TRBJ2-3	TRBD2	TGTGCCATCAGGGGGACTAGCGGGGGACCCCTGATAGATACGCAGTATTTT	CAIRGTSGGPLIDTQYF
-	TRBV4-1	TRBJ2-5	-	TGCGCCAGCAGCCAAGATCTCGGGTATCAAGAGACCCAGTACTTC	CASSQDLGYQETQYF
-	TRBV12-3/TRBV12-4	TRBJ1-2	-	TGTGCCAGCAGCCGGATTGGGAGTGACGGCTACACCTTC	CASSRIGSDGYTF
-	TRBV5-6	TRBJ1-3	-	TGTGCCAGCAGCTTAGGGGTGAACTCTGGAAACACCATATATTTT	CASSLGVNSGNTIYF
once	TRBV10-3	TRBJ2-1	-	TGTGCCATCAGTGGAACGGGCAATGAGCAGTTCTTC	CAISGTGNEQFF
once	TRBV4-1	TRBJ2-7	TRBD2	TGCGCCAGCAGCCACGGGACTAGCGGGGGGTATTCCTACGAGCAGTACTTC	CASSHGTSGGYSYEQYF
-	TRBV30	TRBJ2-3	TRBD2	TGTGCCTGGAGTGGGGGCGGGAGTAGCACAGATACGCAGTATTTT	CAWSGGGSSTDTQYF
-	TRBV6-5	TRBJ1-3	-	TGTGCCAGGAAAGACCTAGCCGCTGGAAACACCATATATTTT	CARKDLAAGNTIYF
-	TRBV20-1	TRBJ2-3	TRBD2	TGCAGTGCTAGTCAAGGCGGGGGGAGCTCAGATACGCAGTATTTT	CSASQGGGSSDTQYF
-	TRBV27	TRBJ1-2	TRBD1	TGTGCCAGCAGTTCCCGGACAGGGGGCTATGGCTACACCTTC	CASSSRTGGYGYTF
once	TRBV30	TRBJ1-1	-	TGTGCCTGGAGTGCAGGGATCAACACTGAAGCTTTCTTT	CAWSAGINTEAFF
-	TRBV25-1	TRBJ1-4	-	TGTGCCAGCAGTGACGGCGAACAGGGTTTCAACCTTGGTGAAAAACTGTTTTTT	CASSDGEQGFNLGEKLFF
-	TRBV10-3	TRBJ1-3	-	TGTGCCAGCCAGGTCAACTCTGGAAACACCATATATTTT	CASQVNSGNTIYF
-	TRBV25-1	TRBJ2-5	TRBD1	TGTGCCAGCACCCCCGGGACAGGGGGCTTAGAGACCCAGTACTTC	CASTPGTGGLETQYF